The 20 T cell receptor beta chains in this list originate from one sample, sequenced in a study of long-term antiretroviral therapy in people with HIV. Assay version v3.0 of immunoSEQ was used, and it was run at survey level. Sequencing used immunoSEQ multiplex PCR; TCRdb keeps in-frame clones, though not all of them. The data contain 40,000 to 50,000 clones, 94% of them singletons. The sample here was unsorted PBMCs, taken roughly 9.4 years after starting antiretroviral therapy. The source of these receptors is a man aged 30 to 39 with HIV.

The gene calls are TRBV21-1 and TRBJ2-3; the table names TRBD1, a call not compared with the DNA. TRBV21-1 is a pseudogene locus. CDR3 size: 15 residues. CDR3 DNA sequence: TGTGCCAGCAGCCATGGGACAGGGGGCACAGATACGCAGTATTTT. Its translation: CASSHGTGGTDTQYF.

This chain links TRBV19 with TRBJ2-2; 8 bases map to TRBD1. Germline CDR1 and CDR2: LNHDA and SQIVND (reference sequence). V shed 5 bases, J shed 9 bases, and the junction held 8 bases outside the gene matches. The CDR3 runs to 14 residues. CDR3 amino acids: CASSWSGGDRELFF. In DNA form, the CDR3 reads TGTGCCAGTAGTTGGTCAGGGGGCGACCGGGAGCTGTTTTTT.

The chain is built from TRBV28 and TRBJ1-1; the match to TRBD1 covers 7 bases. This CDR3 region has 14 residues. V lost 5 bases to trimming and J lost 3 bases; unmatched junction nucleotides: 6. In germline, CDR1 is MDHEN, CDR2 SYDVKM. CDR3 sequence (DNA): TGTGCCAGCAGTCCGACAGGGTCATACACTGAAGCTTTCTTT. Protein sequence: CASSPTGSYTEAFF. The whole variable domain, filled in from reference TRBV28 and TRBJ1-1, reads DVKVTQSSRYLVKRTGEKVFLECVQDMDHENMFWYRQDPGLGLRLIYFSYDVKMKEKGDIPEGYSVSREKKERFSLILESASTNQTSMYLCASSPTGSYTEAFFGQGTRLTVV.

The rearrangement uses TRBV4-1 and TRBJ1-1; D is ambiguous. The germline CDR1 and CDR2 sequences are MGHRA and YSYEKL. V lost 4 bases, J lost 1 base, and 10 bases lay in between. The CDR3 contains 14 residues. The CDR3 here is CASSRVQANTEAFF. CDR3 bases: TGCGCCAGCAGCCGCGTGCAAGCGAACACTGAAGCTTTCTTT.

The rearrangement joins TRBV6-6 to TRBJ1-1, with a possible D match to TRBD1 (5 bases). Trimming took 6 bases from V and 0 from J, leaving 8 bases between them. Germline V gene lookup returns CDR1 MNHNY and CDR2 SVGAGI (reference sequence). The CDR3 extends over 13 amino acids. DNA for the CDR3: TGTGCCAGCAGGGGGCATATGAACACTGAAGCTTTCTTT. It codes for CASRGHMNTEAFF.

V is TRBV30 and J is TRBJ2-7; TRBD2 matches at 8 bases. CDR3 length: 14 amino acids. With V trimmed by 4 bases and J by 7 bases, 12 bases remained unmatched. Germline-derived CDR1 and CDR2 are GTSNPN and SVGIG (reference sequence). The CDR3 loop is CAWNGAGGAGEQYF. DNA of the CDR3: TGTGCCTGGAATGGGGCGGGGGGAGCGGGGGAGCAGTACTTC.

This chain joins TRBV28 and TRBJ1-5; D unclear. Germline V CDR1 and CDR2: MDHEN, SYDVKM. The CDR3 runs to 13 residues. Between the trimmed V and J ends, which lost 7 bases and 4 bases, there was a span of 11 bases. The CDR3 bases are TGTGCCAGCACTCGCTCGGAGAATCAGCCCCAGCATTTT. Translated, it gives CASTRSENQPQHF.

In its sample, this clone was seen once. This chain uses TRBV10-2 with TRBJ1-1; D is ambiguous. The CDR3 length is 16 residues. Germline V CDR1 and CDR2: WSHSY, SAAADI. V lost 1 base and J 1 base, leaving 13 bases between the germline ends. The CDR3 loop reads CASSEFVEPWNTEAFF. The DNA for the CDR3 is TGCGCCAGCAGTGAGTTCGTTGAACCTTGGAACACTGAAGCTTTCTTT.

The chain employs TRBV5-4 and TRBJ1-1; no clear D. The V gene's germline CDR1 is SGHNT and CDR2 YYREEE (reference sequence). CDR3 size: 13 residues. Deletions cut 2 bases from V and 5 bases from J, with 10 bases between. For the CDR3, the DNA is TGTGCCAGCAGCTTAGGCGAAGGGACTGAAGCTTTCTTT. It specifies CASSLGEGTEAFF.

The CDR3 DNA reads as TGTGCCAGCAGCTTATGGGGGTTCACTGAAGCTTTCTTT. This codes for CASSLWGFTEAFF. The J gene is TRBJ1-1, the V gene TRBV11-2, with a weak D call TRBD1 (5 bases). CDR3 length: 13 residues. V lost 2 bases and J 4 bases, leaving 8 bases between the germline ends. Germline CDR1 and CDR2: SGHAT and FQNNGV.

This sequence joins TRBV10-1 and TRBJ1-1; 8 bases match TRBD1. V was clipped by 6 bases and J by 4 bases; unmatched bases: 4. The CDR3 spans 13 residues. Germline V gene data show CDR1 as WNHNN and CDR2 as SYGVQD (reference sequence). This CDR3 is CASSLQGATEAFF. Written as DNA, the CDR3 is TGCGCCAGCAGCCTTCAGGGGGCCACTGAAGCTTTCTTT.

The V call is TRBV19, the J call TRBJ1-1, with D perhaps matching TRBD1 (6 bases). The CDR3 consists of 13 residues. Trimming shortened V by 7 bases and J by 5 bases, and 14 bases separated the two germline ends. Germline CDR1 LNHDA, CDR2 SQIVND (reference sequence). CDR3 sequence reads: CASNLGGATEAFF. Written as DNA, the CDR3 is TGTGCCAGTAATCTAGGGGGGGCGACTGAAGCTTTCTTT.

The chain recombines TRBV19 with TRBJ1-2; D not certain. CDR1 and CDR2 (germline): LNHDA, SQIVND (reference sequence). V was trimmed by 5 bases and J by 4 bases, leaving 11 bases between them. The CDR3 extends over 13 amino acids. DNA of the CDR3: TGTGCCAGTAGTGGGGTGATCCTCTATGGCTACACCTTC. Amino acids: CASSGVILYGYTF.

V is TRBV2 and J is TRBJ1-2; a weak D match, TRBD1 (6 bases). The ends were cut back, 8 bases at V and 8 bases at J, with 15 bases in the middle. The CDR3 is 12 residues long. Germline assignment: CDR1 SNHLY and CDR2 FYNNEI. This CDR3 is CASQGGPRGYTF. In nucleotides, the CDR3 is TGTGCCAGCCAAGGGGGACCACGGGGCTACACCTTC.

The chain has TRBV11-2 and TRBJ1-5, with unresolved D. Germline V gene lookup returns CDR1 SGHAT and CDR2 FQNNGV. Trimming stripped 2 bases from V and 7 bases from J, with 6 bases between. The CDR3 has 12 residues. CDR3 nucleotides: TGTGCCAGCAGCTTATCGGAACAGCCCCAGCATTTT. It encodes CASSLSEQPQHF.

The rearrangement uses TRBV27 and TRBJ2-2; D is uncertain. This CDR3 has 12 residues. V was trimmed by 3 bases and J by 6 bases, leaving 5 bases between them. The V gene's germline CDR1 is MNHEY and CDR2 SMNVEV (reference sequence). In DNA form, the CDR3 reads TGTGCCAGCAGTTTGCTAGCCGGGGAGCTGTTTTTT. It yields the protein CASSLLAGELFF.

The chain carries TRBV6-1 and TRBJ2-7, with TRBD1 matching 8 bases. With V trimmed by 2 bases and J by 0 bases, 3 bases remained unmatched. Germline CDR1 is MNHNS and CDR2 is SASEGT. This CDR3 comprises 15 residues. The DNA for the CDR3 is TGTGCCAGCAGTGAAAGCACAGGGGGCTCCTACGAGCAGTACTTC. It yields the protein CASSESTGGSYEQYF.

V usage is TRBV4-1 and J usage is TRBJ1-6; D might be TRBD1 (6 bases). Trimming took off 0 bases at V and 8 bases at J, with 8 bases between the two ends. There are 14 residues in the CDR3. The germline gives CDR1 MGHRA, CDR2 YSYEKL. This chain's CDR3 is CASSQEQGYSPLHF. The CDR3 nucleotides are TGCGCCAGCAGCCAAGAGCAGGGGTATTCACCCCTCCACTTT.

Comment on this clone: One end of the junction fails to match germline, which may point to a read error. The rearrangement links TRBV6-1 to TRBJ1-2; the D gene is possibly TRBD1 (5 bases). Germline V gives CDR1 MNHNS, CDR2 SASEGT. The CDR3 length is 8 residues. The CDR3 bases are TGTGCCAGCAGCGCGACAGTCTTC. Its protein product is CASSATVF.

The rearrangement joins TRBV6-5 to TRBJ2-3; D gene ambiguous. Germline CDR1 reads MNHEY; CDR2 reads SVGAGI. V was cut by 0 bases and J by 5 bases, with 6 bases left in between. This CDR3 contains 13 residues. CDR3 in DNA: TGTGCCAGCAGTTACTCGGCGCGAGATACGCAGTATTTT. Translation: CASSYSARDTQYF.